The T cell receptor beta chain described here comes from a study of cytomegalovirus exposure and HLA in healthy donors. The PCR ran on 60 Vbeta and 13 Jbeta primers. The method was immunoSEQ multiplex PCR; TCRdb's version includes in-frame clones alone and lacks a portion of them. The sample includes roughly 120,000 clones, roughly four fifths seen only once; the top ten take about 11%. This clone was recorded a few times. V lost 6 bases, J lost 4 bases, and 13 bases lay in between. The CDR3 length is 13 residues. CDR1 MNHEY and CDR2 SMNVEV come from the germline V gene (reference sequence). The TCR was taken from a male donor in good health and CMV-seropositive. The rearrangement links TRBV27 to TRBJ2-7; no definite D call. The material sequenced was PBMCs. The CDR3: CASSSTSTYEQYF. CDR3 bases: TGTGCCAGCAGCTCAACTTCAACTTACGAGCAGTACTTC.